Shown below are 5 T cell receptor beta chains from a single sample sequenced in a study of radiation and T cells in renal cell carcinoma. Described time point: blood 4 weeks post-SBRT, at nephrectomy. Treatment in this sample: 15 Gy SBRT to primary tumor, nephrectomy 4 weeks later. TCRdb's copy holds only in-frame clones and misses some; the assay was immunoSEQ multiplex PCR. Of fewer than 200,000 clones listed, 88% are singletons. The sequencing here drew on blood, taken from a patient whose treatment included radiotherapy and nephrectomy. Receptors were obtained from a woman aged 45-65 years with renal cell carcinoma.

The V gene is TRBV7-2, the J gene TRBJ1-5, with D perhaps TRBD1 (5 bases). V was shortened by 5 bases and J by 4 bases, with 15 bases between the two germline ends. CDR1 and CDR2 (germline): SGHTA, FQGNSA. This CDR3 spans 15 amino acids. CDR3: CASSKQAGGNQPQHF. The CDR3 DNA reads TGTGCCAGCAGCAAACAGGCGGGGGGTAATCAGCCCCAGCATTTT.

The V gene is TRBV9, the J gene TRBJ1-3; D remains unclear. V was shortened by 4 bases and J by 0 bases, with 11 bases between the two germline ends. Germline CDR1 and CDR2: SGDLS and YYNGEE. The CDR3 consists of 15 residues. The CDR3 DNA reads TGTGCCAGCAGCCTGACTCCCTCCTCTGGAAACACCATATATTTT. Encoded protein: CASSLTPSSGNTIYF.

As DNA, the CDR3 is TGTGCCAGCAGCGTAGTTGGGGACAGTAATTCACCCCTCCACTTT. The encoded protein is CASSVVGDSNSPLHF. This sequence joins TRBV9 and TRBJ1-6; TRBD1 matches 7 bases. Trimming cost V 0 bases and J 6 bases; bases outside gene matches: 3. Germline V gene lookup returns CDR1 SGDLS and CDR2 YYNGEE. CDR3 size: 15 residues.

The J gene is TRBJ1-2, the V gene TRBV4-2, with D maybe TRBD1 (5 bases). The CDR3 covers 14 residues. Germline assignment: CDR1 LGHNA and CDR2 YNFKEQ. Trimming removed 3 bases at V and 8 bases at J, with 16 bases between. CDR3 DNA: TGTGCCAGCAGCCACGGGACCTTAGAAAGCGGCTACACCTTC. It codes for CASSHGTLESGYTF.

The V gene is TRBV6-5, the J gene TRBJ1-1; unclear D gene. The CDR3 totals 15 residues. With 5 bases removed from V and 1 base from J, the gap between germline ends came to 14 bases. Germline lookup yields CDR1 MNHEY and CDR2 SVGAGI. This CDR3 reads CASSRTQSGNTEAFF. CDR3 sequence (DNA): TGTGCCAGCAGTCGGACCCAGAGCGGGAACACTGAAGCTTTCTTT.